This T cell receptor (beta chain) was retrieved from a study of T cell repertoires in cytomegalovirus infection. This clonotype came up a few times. CDR1 SQVTM and CDR2 ANQGSEA come from the germline V gene. Deletions cut 6 bases from V and 6 bases from J, with 8 bases between. This CDR3 is 11 amino acids long. A single record per CDR3 protein comes from TCRdb applying MiXCR to the reads. The sample contains some 300,000 distinct CDR3 sequences, approximately 15% of which appear only once. V and J are TRBV29-1 and TRBJ2-2; D is undetermined. This receptor was obtained from a human donor in good health (CMV status not recorded). Some clones in this sample may be carry-over from other donors' samples. Sequenced material: PBMCs. DNA for the CDR3: TGCAGCGTCCGAACCCCCGGGGAGCTGTTTTTT. Residues: CSVRTPGELFF.